The rows below give T cell receptor beta chains drawn from one sample of a study of control samples from healthy donors and cancer patients. Assay: immunoSEQ multiplex PCR; the TCRdb copy retains only in-frame clones and omits some. The profile shows approximately 130,000 clones, 70% to 90% of them singletons. Sequenced input: blood. The receptors originated from a man aged 60 to 69 in good health. Both conserved end residues are part of each CDR3. Each record gives: J gene, clone size, V gene, D gene, CDR3 protein, CDR3 DNA. A D gene is named only where the DNA matches it firmly. Only part of the rows carry a size: once, few, many, or a class if the clone is expanded.

TRBJ1-2 | . | TRBV12-3/TRBV12-4 | . | CASSLSSGYGYTF | TGTGCCAGCAGTTTGAGTTCAGGCTATGGCTACACCTTC
TRBJ1-2 | . | TRBV3-1/TRBV3-2 | TRBD1 | CASSQRGQADLYGYTF | TGTGCCAGCAGCCAAAGGGGACAGGCCGATCTCTATGGCTACACCTTC
TRBJ2-2 | . | TRBV28 | . | CAVWTANTGELFF | TGTGCCGTATGGACAGCGAACACCGGGGAGCTGTTTTTT
TRBJ2-1 | . | TRBV24-1 | . | CATSDNRVDGSYNEQFF | TGTGCCACCAGTGACAACAGGGTTGATGGCTCCTACAATGAGCAGTTCTTC
TRBJ1-6 | . | TRBV2 | TRBD1 | CASRAGQGAGSYNSPLHF | TGTGCCAGCAGGGCGGGACAGGGGGCAGGCTCCTATAATTCACCCCTCCACTTT
TRBJ2-7 | once | TRBV5-1 | TRBD2 | CASSLAAASGGTYEQYF | TGCGCCAGCAGCTTGGCGGCGGCTAGCGGGGGCACGTACGAGCAGTACTTC
TRBJ1-5 | once | TRBV28 | . | CASAVEISNQPQHF | TGTGCCAGCGCCGTGGAAATTAGCAATCAGCCCCAGCATTTT
TRBJ2-5 | . | TRBV12-3/TRBV12-4 | TRBD2 | CASSTTSAAYYF | TGTGCCAGCAGTACAACTAGCGCTGCCTACTACTTC
TRBJ1-5 | . | TRBV5-6 | . | CASSSYGTDNQPQHF | TGTGCCAGCAGCTCCTACGGGACGGATAATCAGCCCCAGCATTTT
TRBJ2-3 | . | TRBV3-1/TRBV3-2 | TRBD2 | CASSQGGGLSDTQYF | TGTGCCAGCAGCCAGGGCGGGGGGCTCTCAGATACGCAGTATTTT
TRBJ2-3 | . | TRBV10-2 | TRBD2 | CASSDSGLDTDTQYF | TGCGCCAGCAGTGACTCTGGACTAGACACAGATACGCAGTATTTT